This TCR beta chain was found in a study of CD8+CD57+ T cells in acquired aplastic anemia. Looking at the study overall: The study obtained an average of approximately 2.9 ug of DNA from sorted CD4+ and CD8+ cells. Regarding the study as a whole: Controls and patients did not differ significantly in CD8+ Simpson's diversity. It was found that roughly 31 CD8+ CDR3 sequences were shared between patients and controls.

The CDR3 has 16 residues. The V gene's germline CDR1 is SEHNR and CDR2 FQNEAQ (reference sequence). V gave up 3 bases and J gave up 7 bases; unmatched junction bases: 8. Remarks on this clonotype: Its antigen is as yet unknown.

Those patients picked for sequencing had displayed CD8+CD57+ cell expansion on flow cytometry. Patients were untreated when blood was sampled. Profiling that covered TCR beta VDJ and CDR3 relied on genomic DNA as its template. TCRdb re-called the reads with MiXCR, one entry per CDR3 protein. The sample consists of about 200,000 distinct CDR3 sequences, approximately 65% of them appearing once. The sequence came from a human donor with aplastic anemia. Sample: sorted CD4+, CD8+, or CD8+CD57+ T cells (not recorded which) from PBMCs. V and J are TRBV7-9 and TRBJ2-1; 11 bases are shared with TRBD2. As DNA, the CDR3 is TGTGCCAGCAGCTTTGTAGCGGGAGGGCCAGGGAATGAGCAGTTCTTC. It is translated as CASSFVAGGPGNEQFF.